This TCR beta chain was sequenced for a study of blood T cell repertoires in COVID-19. The overall study: COVID-19 samples from acute and convalescent phases originated in the United States, Italy and Spain.

Seattle enrolled patients during active infection and tracked them longitudinally. The CDR3 covers 14 residues. With 6 bases clipped from V and 0 bases from J, the junction kept 3 bases outside the gene matches. Germline assignment: CDR1 SNHLY and CDR2 FYNNEI. Source study methods: Reference gene primer amplification yielded estimated nucleated cell counts. TCRdb keeps only in-frame clones here, not all; method: immunoSEQ multiplex PCR. V and J calls and clone size are those listed in that table; D and trimming were worked out from the DNA. The sample contains about 250,000 clones, 86% of which appear only once.

Sample: peripheral blood. This receptor was obtained from a woman at least 80 years old with COVID-19, enrolled during active disease. This chain joins TRBV2 and TRBJ1-2, with 8 bases lining up with TRBD1. The CDR3 protein is CASSRGPANYGYTF. DNA for the CDR3: TGTGCCAGCAGCAGGGGGCCAGCTAACTATGGCTACACCTTC.